This T cell receptor beta chain was captured by sequencing in a study of T cells in Graves' hyperthyroidism and ophthalmopathy. It was RNA transcripts that yielded the amplified TCR beta CDR3 regions. An initial round of RT-PCR targeting the TCR CDR3 relied on the HTBI primer set. One entry per CDR3 protein, called by TCRdb with MiXCR from the multiplex PCR reads. The sample has about 420,000 distinct CDR3 sequences, 12% to 15% seen once. This clonotype occurred many times. The CDR3 length is 13 residues. V lost 0 bases to trimming and J lost 4 bases, with 9 bases between them. The germline gives CDR1 GTSNPN, CDR2 SVGIG (reference sequence). The study based diagnoses on clinical symptoms, serum thyroxine and TRAb, thyroid ultrasound and orbital computed tomography. Isolation of PBMCs was performed on 8.5 to 10 ml fresh peripheral blood.

This chain connects TRBV30 to TRBJ1-1, with D unclear. The clonotype comes from a woman in her late teens or twenties with Graves' hyperthyroidism. Sequenced input: blood. CDR3 residues: CAWSVLGITEAFF. CDR3 bases: TGTGCCTGGAGTGTACTGGGGATCACTGAAGCTTTCTTT. Using reference TRBV30 and TRBJ1-1 for the parts outside the CDR3, the full variable domain is SQTIHQWPATLVQPVGSPLSLECTVEGTSNPNLYWYRQAAGRGLQLLFYSVGIGQISSEVPQNLSASRPQDRQFILSSKKLLLSDSGFYLCAWSVLGITEAFFGQGTRLTVV.